The 11 T cell receptor beta chains below all came from one sample that was sequenced in a study of OX40 agonist ivuxolimab in advanced cancers. The protocol was immunoSEQ multiplex PCR, while the TCRdb copy is restricted to in-frame clones and leaves out a portion. In the table there are roughly 30,000 clones, approximately 91% of which are singletons. Sequencing was performed on CD4+ or CD8+ T cells sorted from blood, taken in a trial of the OX40 agonist ivuxolimab. The receptor set was obtained from an adult with an advanced solid tumor such as melanoma, head and neck, liver or kidney cancer.

The gene calls are TRBV7-6 and TRBJ2-2; D not resolved. Germline CDR1 is SGHVS and CDR2 is FNYEAQ. Trimming pared 2 bases from V and 7 bases from J, leaving 8 bases between. The CDR3 length is 13 residues. The CDR3 DNA is TGTGCCAGCAGCTTATTGAAAGTCGGGGAGCTGTTTTTT. Protein sequence: CASSLLKVGELFF.

The V call is TRBV11-3, the J call TRBJ2-5; 10 bases align to TRBD1. There are 17 residues in the CDR3. CDR1 and CDR2 (germline): SGHNT, YENEEA. With 1 base clipped from V and 5 bases from J, the junction kept 10 bases outside the gene matches. The CDR3 loop reads CASSLVESGQGVETQYF. CDR3 DNA: TGTGCCAGCAGCTTAGTCGAATCAGGACAGGGGGTCGAGACCCAGTACTTC.

The CDR3 DNA sequence: TGTGCCAGCAGTTTATCCGGAGGACAGGGCCCCTACGAGCAGTACTTC. Encoded protein: CASSLSGGQGPYEQYF. The gene calls are TRBV27 and TRBJ2-7, with 8 bases aligning to TRBD1. J gave up 2 bases and V 0 bases, and 6 bases lay outside the gene matches. Germline CDR1 MNHEY, CDR2 SMNVEV (reference sequence). The CDR3 sequence is 16 residues long.

The genes are TRBV7-3 and TRBJ1-1; D is uncertain. The V gene lost 5 bases and the J gene lost 2 bases, with 12 bases spanning the gap. Germline V CDR1 and CDR2: SGHTA, FQGTGA. The CDR3 covers 14 residues. This CDR3 is CASSPTASNTEAFF. For the CDR3, the DNA is TGTGCCAGCAGCCCAACTGCATCTAACACTGAAGCTTTCTTT.

This clone appeared a single time. This chain uses TRBV4-2 with TRBJ2-5; 16 nucleotides align to TRBD2. The germline V gene encodes CDR1 LGHNA and CDR2 YNFKEQ. J lost 5 bases, V lost 0 bases, and 12 bases had no gene match. The CDR3 spans 20 residues. CDR3 nucleotide sequence: TGTGCCAGCAGCCAAGAAGGCCCTGGGACTAGCGGGGGGGCAGGGGAGACCCAGTACTTC. Protein product: CASSQEGPGTSGGAGETQYF.

This clone is a singleton in its sample. The chain couples TRBV7-9 to TRBJ2-2; 8 bases fit TRBD1. J lost 2 bases, V lost 5 bases, and 7 bases had no gene match. This CDR3 contains 16 residues. Germline V CDR1 and CDR2: SEHNR, FQNEAQ (reference sequence). This chain's CDR3 is CASSPGTGLNTGELFF. The CDR3, as DNA: TGTGCCAGCAGCCCAGGGACAGGACTTAACACCGGGGAGCTGTTTTTT. Full variable domain (rest looked up from reference TRBV7-9 and TRBJ2-2): DTGVSQNPRHKITKRGQNVTFRCDPISEHNRLYWYRQTLGQGPEFLTYFQNEAQLEKSRLLSDRFSAERPKGSFSTLEIQRTEQGDSAMYLCASSPGTGLNTGELFFGEGSRLTVL.

This rearrangement joins TRBV11-2 to TRBJ2-1, with 13 bases aligning to TRBD2. CDR1 and CDR2 (germline): SGHAT, FQNNGV. V shed 6 bases, J shed 10 bases, and the junction held 6 bases outside the gene matches. The CDR3 is made up of 14 amino acids. Here the CDR3 reads CASRLAGGMEEQFF. CDR3 in DNA: TGTGCCAGCAGACTAGCGGGGGGGATGGAGGAGCAGTTCTTC.

This sequence joins TRBV14 and TRBJ2-1, with 8 positions matching TRBD1. Germline V gene lookup returns CDR1 SGHDN and CDR2 FVKESK. This CDR3 is 14 amino acids long. V was clipped by 3 bases and J by 5 bases; unmatched bases: 3. The CDR3 DNA follows: TGTGCCAGCAGCCAGGAGGACAGGGACAATGAGCAGTTCTTC. It codes for CASSQEDRDNEQFF.

This chain links TRBV19 with TRBJ2-5; 14 bases match TRBD2. The trim removed 5 bases at V and 3 bases at J, leaving 5 bases unmatched. Germline CDR1 and CDR2: LNHDA and SQIVND (reference sequence). The CDR3 sequence is 16 residues long. The CDR3 DNA follows: TGTGCCAGTAGTTCCCCGGGACTAGCGGGGGAAGAGACCCAGTACTTC. Translation: CASSSPGLAGEETQYF. The full variable domain, with the rest looked up from reference TRBV19 and TRBJ2-5, is DGGITQSPKYLFRKEGQNVTLSCEQNLNHDAMYWYRQDPGQGLRLIYYSQIVNDFQKGDIAEGYSVSREKKESFPLTVTSAQKNPTAFYLCASSSPGLAGEETQYFGPGTRLLVL.

This clone was counted between two and nine times. The rearrangement links TRBV27 to TRBJ2-7; D could derive from TRBD1 or TRBD2 (5 bases each). Germline lookup yields CDR1 MNHEY and CDR2 SMNVEV (reference sequence). This CDR3 region has 15 residues. Trimming pared 5 bases from V and 2 bases from J, leaving 16 bases between. The CDR3 DNA reads TGTGCCAGCAGTCTCCCCGGGGCCCCTCCCTACGAGCAGTACTTC. It specifies CASSLPGAPPYEQYF.

The chain recombines TRBV7-9 with TRBJ1-4, with a possible D match to TRBD1 (6 bases). The CDR3 is 16 amino acids. CDR1 is SEHNR, CDR2 FQNEAQ, per germline (reference sequence). The ends were cut back, 4 bases at V and 6 bases at J, with 18 bases in the middle. The CDR3 sequence is CASSSVRQGSHEKLFF. The CDR3 coding sequence is TGTGCCAGCAGCTCCGTAAGGCAGGGGAGTCATGAAAAACTGTTTTTT.